What follows are 7 T cell receptor beta chains derived from one specimen sequenced in a study of blood T cells in healthy people across ages. Combining a sample-barcoded 5' primer with a J-beta primer mix, a second PCR ran for roughly 7 to 12 cycles. TCRdb reprocessed the 5' RACE reads with MiXCR, giving one entry per CDR3 protein. The sample contains 600,000 or so distinct CDR3 sequences, about 45% of which appear only once. Sequences were obtained from blood. Source of these receptors: a man at least 80 years old in good health.

This clonotype was detected only once. This sequence joins TRBV28 and TRBJ1-5; D might be TRBD1 (5 bases). Looked up from germline, CDR1 is MDHEN and CDR2 is SYDVKM. Trimming took off 6 bases at V and 6 bases at J, with 15 bases between the two ends. The CDR3 loop spans 14 amino acids. DNA of the CDR3: TGTGCCAGCAGCCCATTACAGGAACCTCAGCCCCAGCATTTT. Its translation is CASSPLQEPQPQHF.

The V call is TRBV20-1, the J call TRBJ2-3; a weak D match, TRBD2 (5 bases). The CDR3 runs 15 residues. Germline V lookup: CDR1 DFQATT, CDR2 SNEGSKA (reference sequence). V was clipped by 5 bases and J by 2 bases, with 17 bases between them. The CDR3, as DNA: TGCAGTGCTCGGAAGGGAGCGGAAGTCACAGATACGCAGTATTTT. Its protein product is CSARKGAEVTDTQYF.

This rearrangement joins TRBV7-2 to TRBJ2-2; TRBD1 matches at 7 bases. Trimming cost V 5 bases and J 6 bases; bases outside gene matches: 9. In germline, CDR1 is SGHTA, CDR2 FQGNSA. The CDR3 totals 15 residues. Here the CDR3 DNA reads TGTGCCAGCAGCCTAAGGGGACAGTTAGCCGGGGAGCTGTTTTTT. Its protein is CASSLRGQLAGELFF.

The CDR3 DNA follows: TGTGCCACCAGCAGGGGTGTCTACGAGCAGTACTTC. Encoded protein: CATSRGVYEQYF. The V and J genes are TRBV24-1 and TRBJ2-7, with D tentatively TRBD1 (6 bases). CDR1 and CDR2 from the germline V gene are KGHDR and SFDVKD. The CDR3 is 12 amino acids. Trimming pared 7 bases from V and 3 bases from J, leaving 9 bases between.

V and J are TRBV3-1 and TRBJ2-5; 9 bases align to TRBD2. V was clipped by 1 base and J by 4 bases; unmatched bases: 4. This CDR3 region has 15 residues. Per the germline V gene, CDR1 is LGHDT and CDR2 is YNNKEL (reference sequence). CDR3 in DNA: TGTGCCAGCAGCCAAGGGAGCGGGAGGCTAGAGACCCAGTACTTC. This sequence encodes CASSQGSGRLETQYF.

In its sample, this clonotype was seen a few times. The rearrangement links TRBV20-1 to TRBJ2-5; TRBD2 matches 14 bases. V shed 5 bases, J shed 1 base, and the junction held 6 bases outside the gene matches. Looked up from germline, CDR1 is DFQATT and CDR2 is SNEGSKA (reference sequence). This CDR3 has 16 amino acids. The CDR3 DNA reads TGCAGTGCTTTCCGACTAGCGGGAGGGCCCCAAGAGACCCAGTACTTC. This translates into CSAFRLAGGPQETQYF.

Worth noting for this clonotype: A read error may be the cause here, since a much bigger clone is one base away. The chain has TRBV6-5 and TRBJ2-1; no clear D. This CDR3 is built from 14 residues. The germline gives CDR1 MNHEY, CDR2 SVGAGI. CDR3 nucleotide sequence: TGTGCCAGCAGTGACTCGCCAGACCACACGGGTCAGTTCTTC. As protein: CASSDSPDHTGQFF.